This passage covers 23 T cell receptor beta chains from one sample sequenced in a study of cytomegalovirus exposure and HLA in healthy donors. Primers for the PCR totalled 60 Vbeta and 13 Jbeta. Using immunoSEQ multiplex PCR, the repertoire was profiled, and TCRdb retains in-frame clones only, with some absent. The table records a few hundred thousand clones, roughly 90% of them present only once. The sample consisted of PBMCs. The receptors originated from a woman aged 18-29 years in good health and CMV-seronegative.

The V call is TRBV5-6, the J call TRBJ2-5; 14 bases line up with TRBD2. CDR3 length equals 19 residues. J gave up 5 bases and V 4 bases, and 16 bases lay outside the gene matches. CDR1 is SGHDT, CDR2 YYEEEE, per germline. Written as DNA, the CDR3 is TGTGCCAGCAGCACCGGGACTAGCGGGAGTGGCAGGGTCCGGGAGACCCAGTACTTC. This encodes CASSTGTSGSGRVRETQYF. Using reference TRBV5-6 and TRBJ2-5 for the parts outside the CDR3, the full variable domain is DAGVTQSPTHLIKTRGQQVTLRCSPKSGHDTVSWYQQALGQGPQFIFQYYEEEERQRGNFPDRFSGHQFPNYSSELNVNALLLGDSALYLCASSTGTSGSGRVRETQYFGPGTRLLVL.

The chain has TRBV10-3 and TRBJ1-1; TRBD1 might be the D (5 bases). Germline V gives CDR1 ENHRY, CDR2 SYGVKD. Trimming cost V 0 bases and J 0 bases, with 8 bases left between them. The CDR3 contains 15 residues. In DNA form, the CDR3 reads TGTGCCATCAGTGAGTCAGGGGCCATGAACACTGAAGCTTTCTTT. As protein: CAISESGAMNTEAFF.

The rearrangement joins TRBV4-3 to TRBJ1-2, with 7 bases aligning to TRBD1. The CDR3 has 16 amino acids. The germline V gene has CDR1 LGHNA and CDR2 YSLEER. With 0 bases clipped from V and 2 bases from J, the junction kept 6 bases outside the gene matches. CDR3 coding DNA: TGCGCCAGCAGCCAAGACGGGAGGGGACAGAACTATGGCTACACCTTC. It yields the protein CASSQDGRGQNYGYTF.

This chain uses TRBV7-3 with TRBJ2-7; no reliable D call. CDR3 length equals 16 residues. The germline V gene has CDR1 SGHTA and CDR2 FQGTGA. V gave up 1 base and J gave up 0 bases, with 13 bases separating them. CDR3 sequence (DNA): TGTGCCAGCAGCTTAAAGTTGTTCGACTGCTCCTACGAGCAGTACTTC. Translated, it gives CASSLKLFDCSYEQYF.

The chain has TRBV5-1 and TRBJ1-2; 8 nucleotides align to TRBD1. The CDR3 contains 16 residues. CDR1 is SGHRS, CDR2 YFSETQ, per germline. J was trimmed by 4 bases and V by 2 bases; bases with no gene match: 10. The CDR3 loop reads CASSLVSQGALYGYTF. The CDR3, as DNA: TGCGCCAGCAGCTTAGTTTCCCAGGGGGCTCTCTATGGCTACACCTTC. Variable domain in full (rest from reference TRBV5-1 and TRBJ1-2): KAGVTQTPRYLIKTRGQQVTLSCSPISGHRSVSWYQQTPGQGLQFLFEYFSETQRNKGNFPGRFSGRQFSNSRSEMNVSTLELGDSALYLCASSLVSQGALYGYTFGSGTRLTVV.

The genes are TRBV5-1 and TRBJ2-7; 7 nucleotides line up with TRBD1. The J segment lost 4 bases and the V segment lost 0 bases, leaving 4 bases of the junction unmatched. Looked up from germline, CDR1 is SGHRS and CDR2 is YFSETQ. The CDR3 contains 14 residues. CDR3 loop: CASSLVGTEYEQYF. CDR3 DNA sequence: TGCGCCAGCAGCTTGGTTGGGACAGAGTACGAGCAGTACTTC. The full variable domain, its missing parts supplied by reference TRBV5-1 and TRBJ2-7, is KAGVTQTPRYLIKTRGQQVTLSCSPISGHRSVSWYQQTPGQGLQFLFEYFSETQRNKGNFPGRFSGRQFSNSRSEMNVSTLELGDSALYLCASSLVGTEYEQYFGPGTRLTVT.

The gene calls are TRBV5-4 and TRBJ1-2, with D unclear. The CDR3 covers 13 residues. The V gene's germline CDR1 is SGHNT and CDR2 YYREEE (reference sequence). V was clipped by 0 bases and J by 4 bases, with 7 bases between them. The CDR3 sequence: CASSLVSVYGYTF. The CDR3 nucleotides are TGTGCCAGCAGCTTGGTCTCGGTCTATGGCTACACCTTC. Filled out from reference TRBV5-4 and TRBJ1-2, the complete variable domain reads ETGVTQSPTHLIKTRGQQVTLRCSSQSGHNTVSWYQQALGQGPQFIFQYYREEENGRGNFPPRFSGLQFPNYSSELNVNALELDDSALYLCASSLVSVYGYTFGSGTRLTVV.

The gene calls are TRBV4-3 and TRBJ2-5, with 9 bases lining up with TRBD1. Germline V gives CDR1 LGHNA, CDR2 YSLEER. This CDR3 spans 18 amino acids. Trimming cost V 1 base and J 5 bases; bases outside gene matches: 14. The CDR3: CASSQATGTGMEGETQYF. For the CDR3, the DNA is TGCGCCAGCAGCCAAGCGACCGGGACAGGGATGGAGGGGGAGACCCAGTACTTC.

This chain connects TRBV7-9 to TRBJ2-2; TRBD2 matches 10 bases. V trimming: 2 bases; J trimming: 2 bases; junction bases outside the gene matches: 2. CDR3 length: 16 residues. Per the germline V gene, CDR1 is SEHNR and CDR2 is FQNEAQ (reference sequence). The CDR3 DNA sequence: TGTGCCAGCAGCTTACTAGCGGGAGCCAACACCGGGGAGCTGTTTTTT. As protein: CASSLLAGANTGELFF.

The V gene is TRBV6-1, the J gene TRBJ2-1; no firm D call. This CDR3 has 13 amino acids. CDR1 is MNHNS and CDR2 is SASEGT in the germline V gene. Deletions cut 0 bases from V and 7 bases from J, with 7 bases between. The CDR3 DNA sequence: TGTGCCAGCAGTGAAGCCTTGTTGAATGAGCAGTTCTTC. Translated, it gives CASSEALLNEQFF.

The chain couples TRBV2 to TRBJ2-1; tentatively, D is TRBD2 (5 bases). V lost 8 bases to trimming and J lost 0 bases, with 8 bases between them. This CDR3 spans 13 amino acids. Germline CDR1 reads SNHLY; CDR2 reads FYNNEI. CDR3 loop: CASGRDSYNEQFF. CDR3 sequence (DNA): TGTGCCAGCGGCCGGGACTCCTACAATGAGCAGTTCTTC.

The chain carries TRBV29-1 and TRBJ1-2; tentative D call: TRBD1 (6 bases). The CDR3 has 17 amino acids. CDR1 is SQVTM and CDR2 is ANQGSEA in the germline V gene. Deletions cut 4 bases from V and 3 bases from J, with 24 bases between. CDR3: CSVGGLSRGLYDYGYTF. The DNA of the CDR3 is TGCAGCGTTGGTGGCCTGAGCAGGGGATTATACGACTATGGCTACACCTTC.

The chain uses TRBV4-2 and TRBJ2-3; 9 bases fit TRBD2. Germline V lookup: CDR1 LGHNA, CDR2 YNFKEQ. CDR3 size: 16 residues. V shed 1 base, J shed 4 bases, and the junction held 6 bases outside the gene matches. The CDR3 protein is CASSQVRRGGADTQYF. DNA of the CDR3: TGTGCCAGCAGCCAAGTGCGGCGGGGGGGGGCAGATACGCAGTATTTT.

The chain couples TRBV5-4 to TRBJ1-1; tentative D call: TRBD1 (5 bases). The CDR3 totals 15 residues. V was clipped by 2 bases and J by 4 bases, with 15 bases between them. Germline CDR1 and CDR2: SGHNT and YYREEE (reference sequence). CDR3 in amino acids: CASSFEGRAGTEAFF. The DNA for the CDR3 is TGTGCCAGCAGCTTTGAGGGACGAGCGGGCACTGAAGCTTTCTTT.

This clone was detected once. This chain links TRBV15 with TRBJ2-5, with 11 bases aligning to TRBD2. Per the germline V gene, CDR1 is LNHNV and CDR2 is YYDKDF (reference sequence). The CDR3 sequence is 18 residues long. V lost 3 bases, J lost 2 bases, and 11 bases stayed unmatched. CDR3 DNA: TGTGCCACCAGCAGGTGGGGGCTAGCGGGAGGTGGGCAAGAGACCCAGTACTTC. It codes for CATSRWGLAGGGQETQYF.

CDR3 amino acids: CASSRPGTSGASEQFF. The CDR3 region has the DNA TGTGCCAGCAGCCGACCCGGGACTAGCGGGGCAAGTGAGCAGTTCTTC. The J gene is TRBJ2-1, the V gene TRBV7-6; 13 nucleotides align to TRBD2. The germline gives CDR1 SGHVS, CDR2 FNYEAQ. V lost 5 bases to trimming and J lost 9 bases; unmatched junction nucleotides: 10. The CDR3 has 16 residues.

The rearrangement uses TRBV30 and TRBJ2-1, with 14 bases fitting TRBD2. Germline CDR1 reads GTSNPN; CDR2 reads SVGIG (reference sequence). This CDR3 is built from 15 residues. Unmatched junction bases numbered 6, after V lost 4 bases and J lost 7 bases. The CDR3 DNA follows: TGTGCCTGGACTTTCGGGACTAGCGGGGGTAATGAGCAGTTCTTC. Its translation is CAWTFGTSGGNEQFF.

The gene calls are TRBV9 and TRBJ2-1, with unresolved D. Germline-derived CDR1 and CDR2 are SGDLS and YYNGEE. CDR3 length: 11 amino acids. V was trimmed by 4 bases and J by 4 bases, leaving 3 bases between them. The CDR3, as DNA: TGTGCCAGCAGCCAGTACAATGAGCAGTTCTTC. Protein: CASSQYNEQFF.

The chain combines TRBV7-2 with TRBJ2-5; D is possibly TRBD2 (6 bases). Germline V gene sequence: CDR1 SGHTA, CDR2 FQGNSA. The CDR3 covers 14 residues. V dropped 2 bases and J dropped 0 bases, with 7 bases sitting between them. CDR3 sequence: CASSLRGYQETQYF. The CDR3 coding sequence is TGTGCCAGCAGCTTACGGGGGTACCAAGAGACCCAGTACTTC.

The CDR3 loop is CASSSGGGGYGYTF. The CDR3 DNA reads as TGCGCCAGCAGCTCAGGGGGAGGCGGCTATGGCTACACCTTC. The V and J genes are TRBV4-1 and TRBJ1-2, with TRBD1 identical over 7 bases. V was clipped by 5 bases and J by 4 bases; unmatched bases: 7. The CDR3 totals 14 residues. From germline, CDR1 is MGHRA and CDR2 YSYEKL.

This chain uses TRBV20-1 with TRBJ2-4; D is perhaps TRBD2 (5 bases). Germline V gene sequence: CDR1 DFQATT, CDR2 SNEGSKA (reference sequence). CDR3 length: 11 amino acids. Trimming cost V 2 bases and J 12 bases, with 11 bases left between them. This chain's CDR3 is CSARRGFAQYF. CDR3 nucleotide sequence: TGCAGTGCTAGAAGAGGGTTCGCTCAGTACTTC.

This chain joins TRBV7-8 and TRBJ2-3, with TRBD2 identical over 8 bases. CDR3 length equals 16 residues. The germline V gene encodes CDR1 SGHVS and CDR2 FQNEAQ. Trimming removed 5 bases from V and 1 base from J; junction bases left unmatched: 8. The CDR3: CASSRASGSGTDTQYF. CDR3 nucleotide sequence: TGTGCCAGCAGCCGTGCCAGCGGGAGTGGCACAGATACGCAGTATTTT.

This clone was counted only a few times. V and J are TRBV18 and TRBJ2-7; possible D gene TRBD2, 5 bases. V lost 3 bases, J lost 0 bases, and 15 bases lay in between. The CDR3 is 16 residues long. Germline CDR1 reads KGHSH; CDR2 reads LQKENI. This CDR3 is CASSPYRRGSSYEQYF. The CDR3 nucleotides are TGTGCCAGCTCACCCTATAGACGTGGGAGCTCCTACGAGCAGTACTTC.